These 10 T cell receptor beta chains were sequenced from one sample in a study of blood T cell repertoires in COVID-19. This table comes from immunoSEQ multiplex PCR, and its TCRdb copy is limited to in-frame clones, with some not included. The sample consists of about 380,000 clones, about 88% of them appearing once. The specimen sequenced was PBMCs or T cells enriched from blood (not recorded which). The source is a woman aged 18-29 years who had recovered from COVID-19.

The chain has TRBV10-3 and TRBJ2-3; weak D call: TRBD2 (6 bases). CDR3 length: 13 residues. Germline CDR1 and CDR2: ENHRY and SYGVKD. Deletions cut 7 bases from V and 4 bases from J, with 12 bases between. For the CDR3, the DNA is TGTGCCATCATGCGGGGATCAGCAGATACGCAGTATTTT. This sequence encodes CAIMRGSADTQYF.

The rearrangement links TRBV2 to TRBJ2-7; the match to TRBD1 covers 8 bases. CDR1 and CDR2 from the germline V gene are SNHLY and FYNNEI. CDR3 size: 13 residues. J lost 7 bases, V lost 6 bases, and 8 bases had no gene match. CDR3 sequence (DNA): TGTGCCAGCAGAATTCAGGGGGCGTGGGAGCAGTACTTC. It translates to CASRIQGAWEQYF.

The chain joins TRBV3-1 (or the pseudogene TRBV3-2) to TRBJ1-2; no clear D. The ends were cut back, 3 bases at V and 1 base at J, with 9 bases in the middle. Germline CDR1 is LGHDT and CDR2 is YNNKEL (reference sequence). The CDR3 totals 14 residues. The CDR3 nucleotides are TGTGCCAGCAGCCACACGGGTGTTAACTATGGCTACACCTTC. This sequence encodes CASSHTGVNYGYTF.

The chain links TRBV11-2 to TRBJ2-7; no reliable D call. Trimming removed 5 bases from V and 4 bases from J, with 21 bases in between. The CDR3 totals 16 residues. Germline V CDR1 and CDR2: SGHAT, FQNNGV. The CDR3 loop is CASSPSGSESRYEQYF. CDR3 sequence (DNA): TGTGCCAGCAGCCCGTCAGGAAGTGAGAGCAGGTACGAGCAGTACTTC.

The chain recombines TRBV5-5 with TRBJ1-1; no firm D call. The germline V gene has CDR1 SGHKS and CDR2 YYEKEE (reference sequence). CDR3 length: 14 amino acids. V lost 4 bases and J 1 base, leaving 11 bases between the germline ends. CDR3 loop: CASSDPTWNTEAFF. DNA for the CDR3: TGTGCCAGCAGCGATCCGACTTGGAACACTGAAGCTTTCTTT.

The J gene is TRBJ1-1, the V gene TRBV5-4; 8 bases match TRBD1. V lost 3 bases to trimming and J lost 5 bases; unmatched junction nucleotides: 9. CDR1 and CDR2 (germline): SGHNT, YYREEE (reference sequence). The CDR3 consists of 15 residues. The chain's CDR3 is CASSSETGATTEAFF. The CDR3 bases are TGTGCCAGCAGCTCTGAGACAGGGGCCACGACTGAAGCTTTCTTT.

CDR3 nucleotides: TGTGCCAGCAGTTACTCGGGGCAAAACAATCAGCCCCAGCATTTT. It encodes CASSYSGQNNQPQHF. The chain has TRBV6-5 and TRBJ1-5; tentatively, D is TRBD1 (5 bases). Germline loops: CDR1 MNHEY, CDR2 SVGAGI. Trimming shortened V by 0 bases and J by 3 bases, and 9 bases separated the two germline ends. The CDR3 extends over 15 amino acids.

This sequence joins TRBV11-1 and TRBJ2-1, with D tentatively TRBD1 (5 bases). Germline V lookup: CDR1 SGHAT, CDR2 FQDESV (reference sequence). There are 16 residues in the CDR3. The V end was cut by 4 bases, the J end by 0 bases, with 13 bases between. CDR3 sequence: CASSSRVISSYNEQFF. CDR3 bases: TGTGCCAGCAGCTCCAGGGTAATCAGCTCCTACAATGAGCAGTTCTTC.

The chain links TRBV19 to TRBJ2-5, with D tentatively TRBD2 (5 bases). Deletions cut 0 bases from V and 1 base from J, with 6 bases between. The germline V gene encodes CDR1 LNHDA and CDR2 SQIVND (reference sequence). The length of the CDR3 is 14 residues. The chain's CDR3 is CASSIDGSQETQYF. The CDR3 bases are TGTGCCAGTAGTATAGATGGGAGCCAAGAGACCCAGTACTTC.

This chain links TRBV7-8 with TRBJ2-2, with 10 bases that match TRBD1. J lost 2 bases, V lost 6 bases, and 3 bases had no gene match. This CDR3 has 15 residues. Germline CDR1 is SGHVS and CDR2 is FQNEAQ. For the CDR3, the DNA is TGTGCCAGCAGGCGGACAGGGGGTAACACCGGGGAGCTGTTTTTT. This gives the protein CASRRTGGNTGELFF.